This TCR beta chain was observed in a study of CD8 T cells in Susac syndrome. With 6 bases removed from V and 7 bases from J, the gap between germline ends came to 22 bases. The germline CDR1 and CDR2 sequences are DFQATT and SNEGSKA (reference sequence). The CDR3 sequence is 14 residues long. Random hexamers served to reverse transcribe roughly 0.5 to 1 ug RNA. TCRdb ran MiXCR on the immunoSEQ multiplex PCR reads and lists one entry per CDR3 protein. The sample records approximately 110,000 distinct CDR3 sequences, 80% to 95% being singletons. This TCR came from a human donor with multiple sclerosis. The chain couples TRBV20-1 to TRBJ2-7; D gene ambiguous. The sequencing sample was made of CD8+ T cells from PBMCs. The DNA of the CDR3 is TGCAGTGCCCCGAAGGCGGCTATGCACTATGAGCAGTACGTC. This sequence encodes CSAPKAAMHYEQYV.